The rows below give T cell receptor beta chains drawn from one sample of a study of blood T cell repertoires in COVID-19. The repertoire was sequenced with immunoSEQ multiplex PCR; TCRdb's copy has only in-frame clones and lacks some. The sample includes about 100,000 clones, about 91% of them seen just once. Sequenced: peripheral blood. The receptors derive from a human donor in a cohort sampled during active COVID-19. Both conserved end residues are trimmed from each CDR3.

>TRBV12-3/TRBV12-4|TRBJ1-5
ASSFSALRPQH
>TRBV10-3|TRBJ1-2
AISEIEGTSHYGYT
>TRBV19|TRBJ2-1
ASSIVGRREGLSWNEQF
>TRBV19|TRBJ2-4
ASSMPPAGDFNIQY
>TRBV6-5|TRBJ2-7
ASSPGQGDTYEQY
>TRBV18|TRBJ2-5
ASSLRQYQETQY
>TRBV11-2|TRBJ1-5
ASSLGQGAQPQH
>TRBV6-1|TRBJ1-2
ASSEGQNLYGYT
>TRBV30|TRBJ2-7
ACPLDSSYEQY
>TRBV6-1|TRBJ2-7
ASSEDTGLASYEQY
>TRBV7-9|TRBJ2-7
ASSLVYREQY
>TRBV5-1|TRBJ2-7
ASSARGLADYEQY
>TRBV4-3|TRBJ1-6
ASSQSPEAPLH
>TRBV10-3|TRBJ1-4
ASKTGLDEKLF
>TRBV5-5|TRBJ2-7
ASSLDGVPREQY
>TRBV28|TRBJ2-7
ASNTAGTGAYEQY
>TRBV4-3|TRBJ1-1
ASSQDWNTEAF
>TRBV6-1|TRBJ1-2
ASSETNRGGYT
>TRBV19|TRBJ2-5
ASTPVGGATQY
>TRBV19|TRBJ2-5
AGDRDSIQETQY
>TRBV6-2/TRBV6-3|TRBJ1-5
ASSYRGSGPLPQH
>TRBV28|TRBJ2-7
ASSPTGTYEQY
>TRBV19|TRBJ2-5
ASSISGLPGGETQY
>TRBV28|TRBJ1-5
ASSLGRRRDQPQH
>TRBV2|TRBJ2-2
ASSEAGGYTGELF
>TRBV6-6|TRBJ2-2
ASSYAGTGELF
>TRBV19|TRBJ1-4
ASSTAGREKLF
>TRBV27|TRBJ2-7
ASSLAGGPGTYEQY
>TRBV5-1|TRBJ2-6
ASSPRDPGELTGANVLT
>TRBV5-4|TRBJ2-1
ASSSRTSGTHNEQF
>TRBV2|TRBJ1-1
ASRRVTGLTEAF
>TRBV18|TRBJ1-5
ASSPPSGMGPQH
>TRBV7-9|TRBJ1-2
ASSLAPGGRNYGYT
>TRBV28|TRBJ2-7
ATRLGLAGVEQY
>TRBV6-6|TRBJ2-5
ASSRRGLSGETQY
>TRBV19|TRBJ1-5
ASSIGGHNQPQH
>TRBV9|TRBJ2-5
ASSLTSGSAGKETQY
>TRBV30|TRBJ1-1
AWKGTVNTEAF
>TRBV12-3/TRBV12-4|TRBJ2-5
ASRLTGVETQY
>TRBV11-2|TRBJ2-3
ASSPAGGAGTDTQY
>TRBV7-3|TRBJ2-5
ASSLTREETQY
>TRBV28|TRBJ1-4
ASSLNRGEKLF
>TRBV7-9|TRBJ2-7
ASSAGTGDYEQY
>TRBV18|TRBJ2-7
ASSPTGRTYEQY
>TRBV6-5|TRBJ1-2
ASGLDRGNYGYT
>TRBV12-3/TRBV12-4|TRBJ1-1
ASSFNEGGGAF
>TRBV19|TRBJ2-1
ASSISPGTGYNEQF
>TRBV10-3|TRBJ2-1
AAGAAGGDNEQF
>TRBV19|TRBJ2-7
ASRPPQGYEQY
>TRBV21-1|TRBJ2-3
ASSNQAGLWPGTQY
>TRBV4-2|TRBJ2-5
ASSQGSAGGPETQY
>TRBV6-2/TRBV6-3|TRBJ2-7
ASSVRSGEQY
>TRBV30|TRBJ2-5
AWRRQDTRRETQY